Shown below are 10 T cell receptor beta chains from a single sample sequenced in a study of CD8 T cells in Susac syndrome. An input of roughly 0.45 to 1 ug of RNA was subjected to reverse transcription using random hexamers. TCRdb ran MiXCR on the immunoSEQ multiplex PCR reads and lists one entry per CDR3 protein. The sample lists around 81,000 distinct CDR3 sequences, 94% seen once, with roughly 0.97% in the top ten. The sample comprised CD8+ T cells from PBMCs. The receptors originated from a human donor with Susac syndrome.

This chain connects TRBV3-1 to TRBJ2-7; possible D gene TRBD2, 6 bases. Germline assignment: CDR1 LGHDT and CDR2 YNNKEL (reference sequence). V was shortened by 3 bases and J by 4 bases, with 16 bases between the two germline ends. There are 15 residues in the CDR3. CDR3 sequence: CASSQGDFLGYEQYF. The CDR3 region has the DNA TGTGCCAGCAGCCAGGGGGACTTTTTGGGTTACGAGCAGTACTTC.

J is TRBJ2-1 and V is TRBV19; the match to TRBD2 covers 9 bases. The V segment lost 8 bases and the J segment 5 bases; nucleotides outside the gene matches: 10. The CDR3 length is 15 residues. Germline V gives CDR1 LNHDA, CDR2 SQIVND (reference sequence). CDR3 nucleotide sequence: TGTGCCAGTCGCCCGGGACTAGCTGTTAACAATGAGCAGTTCTTC. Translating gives CASRPGLAVNNEQFF.

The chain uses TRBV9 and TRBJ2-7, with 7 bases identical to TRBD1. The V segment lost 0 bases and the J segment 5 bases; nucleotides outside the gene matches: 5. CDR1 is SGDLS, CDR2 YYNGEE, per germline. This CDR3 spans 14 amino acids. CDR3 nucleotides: TGTGCCAGCAGCGTAGTGGAAGGGGGCAACGAGCAGTACTTC. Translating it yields CASSVVEGGNEQYF.

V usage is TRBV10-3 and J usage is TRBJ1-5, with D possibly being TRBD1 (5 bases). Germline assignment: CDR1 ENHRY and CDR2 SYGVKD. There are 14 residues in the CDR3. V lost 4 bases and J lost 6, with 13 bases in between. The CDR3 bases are TGTGCCATCAGTGCGGGGGTGAGAGGTCAGCCCCAGCATTTT. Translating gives CAISAGVRGQPQHF.

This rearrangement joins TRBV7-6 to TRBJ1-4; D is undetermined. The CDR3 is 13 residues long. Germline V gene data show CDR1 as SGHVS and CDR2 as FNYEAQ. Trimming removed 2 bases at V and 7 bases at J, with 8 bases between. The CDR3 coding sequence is TGTGCCAGCAGCTTACAACGAAGTGAAAAACTGTTTTTT. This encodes CASSLQRSEKLFF. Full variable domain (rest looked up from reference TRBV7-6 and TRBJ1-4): GAGVSQSPRYKVTKRGQDVALRCDPISGHVSLYWYRQALGQGPEFLTYFNYEAQQDKSGLPNDRFSAERPEGSISTLTIQRTEQRDSAMYRCASSLQRSEKLFFGSGTQLSVL.

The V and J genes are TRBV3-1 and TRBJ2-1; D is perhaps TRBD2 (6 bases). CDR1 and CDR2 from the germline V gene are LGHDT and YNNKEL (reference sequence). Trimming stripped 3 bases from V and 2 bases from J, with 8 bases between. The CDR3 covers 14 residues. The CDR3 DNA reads TGTGCCAGCAGCCACGGGACTCCCTACAATGAGCAGTTCTTC. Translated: CASSHGTPYNEQFF.

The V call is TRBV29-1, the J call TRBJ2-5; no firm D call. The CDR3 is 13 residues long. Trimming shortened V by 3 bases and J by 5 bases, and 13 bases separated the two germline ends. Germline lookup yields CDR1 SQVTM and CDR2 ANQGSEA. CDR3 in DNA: TGCAGCGTTGAGAATTCCAGCGTGGAGACCCAGTACTTC. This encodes CSVENSSVETQYF.

The CDR3 DNA is TGTGCCAGCAGTGCCACAGATCACAACACAGATACGCAGTATTTT. Translated, it gives CASSATDHNTDTQYF. This sequence joins TRBV6-4 and TRBJ2-3; D is undetermined. V lost 4 bases to trimming and J lost 2 bases, with 13 bases between them. This CDR3 contains 15 residues. Germline CDR1 reads MRHNA; CDR2 reads SNTAGT.

This CDR3 reads CASSLSGGNLNQPQHF. The CDR3 DNA reads as TGTGCCAGCAGTTTATCGGGAGGGAATCTCAATCAGCCCCAGCATTTT. V is TRBV27 and J is TRBJ1-5; D uncertain. V was cut by 0 bases and J by 3 bases, with 12 bases left in between. From germline, CDR1 is MNHEY and CDR2 SMNVEV (reference sequence). The CDR3 is 16 residues long.

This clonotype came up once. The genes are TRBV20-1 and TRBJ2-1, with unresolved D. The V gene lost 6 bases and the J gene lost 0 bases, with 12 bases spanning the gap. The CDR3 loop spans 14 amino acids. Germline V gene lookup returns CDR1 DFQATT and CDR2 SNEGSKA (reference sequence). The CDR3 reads CSATEPSSYNEQFF. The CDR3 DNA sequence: TGCAGTGCGACGGAGCCTAGCTCCTACAATGAGCAGTTCTTC.